Listed here are 5 T cell receptor beta chains from one sample, sequenced in a study of naive and memory T cell subsets. The beta constant-region primer was an equimolar mix of two oligonucleotides covering TRBC1 and TRBC2. TCRdb reanalysed the UMI-ligation and nested PCR reads using MiXCR and keeps one entry per CDR3 protein. The sample contains fewer than 40,000 distinct CDR3 sequences, about an eighth of which appear only once. Sequencing used effector memory CD4+ T cells from blood. Documented subset: effector memory, CD45RA- CD27-. All receptors derive from a human donor in good health.

The V gene is TRBV3-1, the J gene TRBJ1-5; unclear D gene. Per germline, CDR1 LGHDT and CDR2 YNNKEL (reference sequence). Trimming pared 1 base from V and 4 bases from J, leaving 5 bases between. The CDR3 spans 13 residues. The CDR3 sequence is CASSQVMNQPQHF. As DNA, the CDR3 is TGTGCCAGCAGCCAAGTTATGAATCAGCCCCAGCATTTT.

This clonotype came up a few times. This rearrangement joins TRBV11-2 to TRBJ2-3; D is unclear. Germline CDR1 SGHAT, CDR2 FQNNGV. V lost 4 bases, J lost 5 bases, and 13 bases lay in between. The CDR3 sequence is 14 residues long. The chain's CDR3 is CASSSHDYRDTQYF. The DNA of the CDR3 is TGTGCCAGCAGCTCCCACGATTACCGAGATACGCAGTATTTT. Full variable domain (outside the CDR3, taken from reference TRBV11-2 and TRBJ2-3): EAGVAQSPRYKIIEKRQSVAFWCNPISGHATLYWYQQILGQGPKLLIQFQNNGVVDDSQLPKDRFSAERLKGVDSTLKIQPAKLEDSAVYLCASSSHDYRDTQYFGPGTRLTVL.

This clonotype has a handful of counts. The chain employs TRBV2 and TRBJ1-5; D ambiguous. CDR3 length equals 15 residues. V was pared by 1 base and J by 7 bases, with 14 bases between. Germline-derived CDR1 and CDR2 are SNHLY and FYNNEI. CDR3 in amino acids: CASSEGGSWRQPQHF. As DNA, the CDR3 is TGTGCCAGCAGTGAAGGAGGTAGTTGGCGCCAGCCCCAGCATTTT.

In this sample, this clonotype turned up a few times. The chain uses TRBV5-4 and TRBJ2-7; no reliable D call. Germline V gene data show CDR1 as SGHNT and CDR2 as YYREEE (reference sequence). CDR3 length: 13 amino acids. Trimming took 1 base from V and 1 from J, leaving 6 bases between them. The CDR3: CASSLKGSYEQYF. The CDR3 bases are TGTGCCAGCAGCTTGAAAGGATCCTACGAGCAGTACTTC.

Many counts were recorded for this clonotype. This rearrangement joins TRBV12-5 to TRBJ1-6; unclear D gene. The CDR3 runs to 13 residues. The germline V and J ends were trimmed by 1 base and 11 bases, with 9 bases remaining between them. Germline V gives CDR1 LGHNT, CDR2 FRNRAP. This CDR3 reads CASGLEGAPPLHF. In DNA form, the CDR3 reads TGTGCTAGTGGTTTGGAAGGAGCGCCACCCCTCCACTTT.